These 10 T cell receptor beta chains were all obtained from the same sample, sequenced in a study of technical replicates of blood from four donors. Profiling relied on immunoSEQ multiplex PCR, and the TCRdb table lists in-frame clones only, not all of them. The sample consists of about 71,000 clones, 92% of them appearing once. Source material: T cells isolated from PBMCs. The origin of the receptors is a human donor in good health.

The chain uses TRBV19 and TRBJ1-2; TRBD1 matches 8 bases. Germline values: CDR1 LNHDA, CDR2 SQIVND (reference sequence). The CDR3 totals 14 residues. V trimming: 5 bases; J trimming: 3 bases; junction bases outside the gene matches: 5. As DNA, the CDR3 is TGTGCCAGTAGTCCCGGGACAGGATACTATGGCTACACCTTC. Its translation: CASSPGTGYYGYTF.

This chain uses TRBV5-6 with TRBJ1-1; possible D gene TRBD1, 5 bases. With 1 base removed from V and 3 bases from J, the gap between germline ends came to 13 bases. The germline CDR1 and CDR2 sequences are SGHDT and YYEEEE. CDR3 size: 15 residues. The CDR3 sequence is CASSLRLGADTEAFF. Written as DNA, the CDR3 is TGTGCCAGCAGCTTGCGTCTAGGGGCAGACACTGAAGCTTTCTTT.

The V call is TRBV7-9, the J call TRBJ2-7; 7 bases align to TRBD2. Germline lookup yields CDR1 SEHNR and CDR2 FQNEAQ (reference sequence). CDR3 length equals 15 residues. The junction had 9 bases not matched to a gene; V was cut back by 2 bases and J by 5 bases. CDR3 region: CASSLPSGLGNEQYF. In DNA form, the CDR3 reads TGTGCCAGCAGCTTACCTAGCGGTTTGGGAAACGAGCAGTACTTC.

V usage is TRBV18 and J usage is TRBJ1-1; no firm D call. Trimming removed 3 bases at V and 6 bases at J, with 8 bases between. Germline lookup yields CDR1 KGHSH and CDR2 LQKENI. This CDR3 comprises 12 residues. The CDR3 region has the DNA TGTGCCAGCTCACCGTTTAGCGCTGAAGCTTTCTTT. As protein: CASSPFSAEAFF.

This chain links TRBV30 with TRBJ1-2; 12 bases match TRBD1. Looked up from germline, CDR1 is GTSNPN and CDR2 is SVGIG (reference sequence). Unmatched junction bases numbered 11, after V lost 2 bases and J lost 7 bases. The CDR3 totals 16 residues. The DNA for the CDR3 is TGTGCCTGGAGTAGGGACAGGGGGCGGAACAGCGGTGGCTACACCTTC. Its protein product is CAWSRDRGRNSGGYTF. Full variable domain (outside the CDR3, taken from reference TRBV30 and TRBJ1-2): SQTIHQWPATLVQPVGSPLSLECTVEGTSNPNLYWYRQAAGRGLQLLFYSVGIGQISSEVPQNLSASRPQDRQFILSSKKLLLSDSGFYLCAWSRDRGRNSGGYTFGSGTRLTVV.

The chain joins TRBV9 to TRBJ2-2; D perhaps matches TRBD2 (5 bases). This CDR3 has 17 amino acids. Germline V gene data show CDR1 as SGDLS and CDR2 as YYNGEE. Trimming took off 0 bases at V and 5 bases at J, with 17 bases between the two ends. The CDR3 DNA follows: TGTGCCAGCAGCGTAGGGCTTCGGGAAGCGACAACCGGGGAGCTGTTTTTT. Protein product: CASSVGLREATTGELFF.

The chain combines TRBV4-2 with TRBJ1-5, with TRBD1 as a possible D gene (6 bases). Per the germline V gene, CDR1 is LGHNA and CDR2 is YNFKEQ. The ends were cut back, 3 bases at V and 6 bases at J, with 15 bases in the middle. This CDR3 has 15 amino acids. As DNA, the CDR3 is TGTGCCAGCAGCCATCCCGACAGGATCGGTCAGCCCCAGCATTTT. Its translation is CASSHPDRIGQPQHF.

The genes are TRBV10-3 and TRBJ2-7; 9 bases line up with TRBD1. Losses at the gene ends were 9 bases for V and 2 bases for J; bases not matched to a gene: 11. The CDR3 is 15 amino acids. Per germline, CDR1 ENHRY and CDR2 SYGVKD. CDR3 nucleotide sequence: TGTGCCATAGGGGACCGGGACAGGGCTGCCTACGAGCAGTACTTC. Amino acids: CAIGDRDRAAYEQYF.

This clone was detected once. The chain recombines TRBV30 with TRBJ2-1; D gene unclear. The V gene lost 0 bases and the J gene lost 5 bases, with 5 bases spanning the gap. Germline V gene lookup returns CDR1 GTSNPN and CDR2 SVGIG (reference sequence). This CDR3 has 12 amino acids. The CDR3 protein is CAWSVRDNEQFF. The CDR3 DNA follows: TGTGCCTGGAGTGTACGGGACAATGAGCAGTTCTTC.

CDR3 nucleotide sequence: TGTGCCAGCAGCCCGGGGACACTGAACACTGAAGCTTTCTTT. It encodes CASSPGTLNTEAFF. The chain couples TRBV5-6 to TRBJ1-1, with a possible D match to TRBD1 (6 bases). With 4 bases removed from V and 0 bases from J, the gap between germline ends came to 10 bases. CDR3 length: 14 residues. Germline-derived CDR1 and CDR2 are SGHDT and YYEEEE.